This TCR beta chain comes out of a study of blood T cell repertoires in COVID-19 (dated by TCRdb to the early 2020s). Some background on the complete study: Samples from collaborators originated in the United States, Italy and Spain and spanned both the acute and convalescent phases of COVID-19. The material from the prospective study consisted of cDNA or gDNA derived from T cells, B-cell-depleted T cells, or PBMCs. Subjects who had been exposed to COVID-19, were actively infected with it, or had recovered from it provided the deeply sampled blood TCRbeta repertoires that made up the dataset. The repertoires were made available in a free public database intended to serve as a resource for research on the immune response to SARS-CoV-2. The samples were drawn from the first 160 participants of the ongoing ImmuneRACE study and from over 950 subjects provided by 6 global collaborators. A de-identified subject ID, COVID-19 status, age in years and sex were almost always included in the sample metadata. Where available, HLA class I and class II types were obtained from metadata supplied by the sample provider rather than from assay-based typing.

The collaborating institutions used their own protocols to collect whole blood in K2EDTA tubes. For TCRbeta analysis, collaborators shipped samples in one of three forms: frozen whole blood, isolated PBMCs, or DNA extracted from either of those sample types. The paper's findings and limits, for the study overall: The amount of clinical and demographic metadata varied by source and participant and was provided uncurated.

V has 5 bases trimmed and J has 4 bases trimmed; junction bases matching no gene number 9. The CDR1 and CDR2 encoded by the germline V gene are LGHNA and YNFKEQ. The CDR3 contains 18 residues, cysteine and phenylalanine counted. Only the CDR3 part of the read is kept: 54 bases, read in frame from the first base. The immunoSEQ Assay, a bias-controlled multiplex PCR, was used to amplify TCRbeta CDR3 regions from genomic DNA. On the authors' methods: Nucleated cell counts per sample were estimated from amplification of reference gene primers within the assay. To quantify the absolute abundance of each unique TCRbeta CDR3 rearrangement, sequence reads were collapsed and filtered. For each sample, productive Simpson clonality was calculated as the square root of Simpson's diversity index across productive rearrangements. TCRdb holds this immuneACCESS table with in-frame rearrangements only. Some clones are missing; in checked studies, unresolved V genes explain under half, and the rest has no known cause. V, J and clone size are taken as reported in that table, and D and trimming were inferred from the DNA itself. Recorded for this sample are over 150,000 clones; just over 85% of them occurred a single time. Approximately 7% of the sample is taken by the ten largest.

Worth noting for this clone: The antigen this receptor binds is unknown. No much larger clone exists at a distance of one base, and base qualities are not known.

The sequence came from a man aged 45 to 65 with active or convalescent COVID-19. The rearranged chain carries TRBV4-2 and TRBJ2-2, and 14 bases in between align with TRBD2. Sequenced: peripheral blood. In nucleotide form, the sequence is TGTGCCAGCAGCTCCCGACTAGCGGGGGGGCTTGGCACCGGGGAGCTGTTTTTT. This encodes CASSSRLAGGLGTGELFF.